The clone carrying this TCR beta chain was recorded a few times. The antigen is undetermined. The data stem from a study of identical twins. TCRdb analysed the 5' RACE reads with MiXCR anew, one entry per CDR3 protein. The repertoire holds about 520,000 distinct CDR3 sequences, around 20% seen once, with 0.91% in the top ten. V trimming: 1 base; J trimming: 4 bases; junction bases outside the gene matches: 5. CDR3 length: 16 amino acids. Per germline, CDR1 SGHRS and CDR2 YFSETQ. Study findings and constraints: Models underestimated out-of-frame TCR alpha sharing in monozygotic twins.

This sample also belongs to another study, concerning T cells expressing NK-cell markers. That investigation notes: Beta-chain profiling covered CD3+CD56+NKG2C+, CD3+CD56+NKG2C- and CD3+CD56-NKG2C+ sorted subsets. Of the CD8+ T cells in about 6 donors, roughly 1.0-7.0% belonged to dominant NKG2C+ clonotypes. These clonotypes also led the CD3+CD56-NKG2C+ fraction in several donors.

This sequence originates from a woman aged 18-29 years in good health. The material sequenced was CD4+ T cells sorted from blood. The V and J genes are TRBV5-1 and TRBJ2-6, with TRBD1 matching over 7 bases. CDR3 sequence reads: CASSLHRGAGANVLTF. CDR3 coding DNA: TGCGCCAGCAGCTTGCACAGGGGCGCCGGGGCCAACGTCCTGACTTTC.